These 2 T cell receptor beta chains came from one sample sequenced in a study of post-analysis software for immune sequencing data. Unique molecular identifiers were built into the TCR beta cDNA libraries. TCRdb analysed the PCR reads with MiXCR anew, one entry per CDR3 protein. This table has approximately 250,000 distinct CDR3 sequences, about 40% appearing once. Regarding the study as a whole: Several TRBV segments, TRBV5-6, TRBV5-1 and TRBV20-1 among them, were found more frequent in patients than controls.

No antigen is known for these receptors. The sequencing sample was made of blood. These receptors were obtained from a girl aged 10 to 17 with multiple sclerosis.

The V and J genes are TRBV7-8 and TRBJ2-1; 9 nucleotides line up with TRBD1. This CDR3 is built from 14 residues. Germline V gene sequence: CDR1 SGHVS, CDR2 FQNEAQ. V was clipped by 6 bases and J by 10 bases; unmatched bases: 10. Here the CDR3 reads CASRSGTGLREQFF. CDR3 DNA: TGTGCCAGCAGGTCCGGGACAGGGTTGAGGGAGCAGTTCTTC.

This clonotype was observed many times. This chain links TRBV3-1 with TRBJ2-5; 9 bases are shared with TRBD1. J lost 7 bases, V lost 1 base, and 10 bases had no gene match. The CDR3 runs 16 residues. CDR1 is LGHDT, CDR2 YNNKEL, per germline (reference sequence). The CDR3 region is CASSQVNRGRPGTQYF. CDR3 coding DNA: TGTGCCAGCAGCCAAGTCAACAGGGGGCGACCCGGGACCCAGTACTTC.